The clone carrying this T cell receptor (beta chain) was found a few times. The sample is drawn from a study of blood T cell repertoires in COVID-19. At the level of the study: From the United States, Italy and Spain came samples of acute and convalescent COVID-19. Sources were T cells, B-cell-depleted T cells, or PBMCs; the material itself was cDNA or gDNA.

In the study's own analysis: The assay estimated nucleated cells by amplifying reference gene primers. The protocol was immunoSEQ multiplex PCR, while the TCRdb copy is restricted to in-frame clones and leaves out a portion. D and trimming were read from the DNA, whereas the V and J calls and clone size are those reported in that table. The sample holds over 90,000 clones; just over 85% are singletons and the top ten take over 10%. The CDR3 contains 14 residues. The germline CDR1 and CDR2 sequences are PRHDT and FYEKMQ (reference sequence). Trimming at V came to 5 bases and at J to 7 bases, leaving 9 bases not matched to a gene.

The TCR originated in a woman aged 55 to 70 in a cohort sampled during active or convalescent COVID-19. Input material: peripheral blood. The chain is built from TRBV13 and TRBJ2-7, with 9 nucleotides matching TRBD1. The CDR3 DNA reads as TGTGCCAGCAGCACAAGGGGGACAGGGTGGGAGCAGTACTTC. It translates to CASSTRGTGWEQYF.